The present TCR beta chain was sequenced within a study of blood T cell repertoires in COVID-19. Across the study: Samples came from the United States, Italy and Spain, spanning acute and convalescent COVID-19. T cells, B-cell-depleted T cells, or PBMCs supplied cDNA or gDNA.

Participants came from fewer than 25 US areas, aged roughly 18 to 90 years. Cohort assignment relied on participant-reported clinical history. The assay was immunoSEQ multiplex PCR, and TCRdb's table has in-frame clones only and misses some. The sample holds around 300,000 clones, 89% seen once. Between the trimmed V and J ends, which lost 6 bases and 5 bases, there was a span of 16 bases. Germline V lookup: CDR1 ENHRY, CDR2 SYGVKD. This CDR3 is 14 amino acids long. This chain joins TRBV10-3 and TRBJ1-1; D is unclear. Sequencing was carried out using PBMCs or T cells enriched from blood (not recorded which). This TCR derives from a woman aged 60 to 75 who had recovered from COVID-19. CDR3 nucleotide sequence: TGTGCCATCAGAACTGGTACTCTTGGTACTGAAGCTTTCTTT. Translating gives CAIRTGTLGTEAFF.